Each of the 10 T cell receptor beta chains below was sequenced from the same sample in a study of T cells in Graves' hyperthyroidism and ophthalmopathy. It was RNA transcripts that yielded the amplified TCR beta CDR3 regions. During a first-round RT-PCR of the TCR CDR3, the HTBI primer set was used. Each CDR3 protein is one row after TCRdb ran MiXCR on the multiplex PCR reads. The sample consists of roughly 630,000 distinct CDR3 sequences, about a sixth of them appearing once. The sample taken for sequencing was blood. The receptors derive from a woman in her 30s with Graves' hyperthyroidism.

This clonotype was seen ten or more times. This chain links TRBV20-1 with TRBJ1-1; 8 bases fit TRBD1. V lost 5 bases and J lost 7; bases outside the gene matches: 3. CDR1 and CDR2 (germline): DFQATT, SNEGSKA (reference sequence). The CDR3 loop spans 11 amino acids. CDR3 amino acids: CSASGTGEAFF. The CDR3 nucleotides read TGCAGTGCTTCCGGGACAGGTGAAGCTTTCTTT.

There are many counts of this clonotype. The CDR3 is CAWSDELNQPQHF. CDR3 sequence (DNA): TGTGCCTGGAGTGACGAGCTTAATCAGCCCCAGCATTTT. This rearrangement joins TRBV30 to TRBJ1-5; no firm D call. The V end lost 1 base, the J end lost 4 bases, and 8 bases lay between the germline ends. Germline CDR1 is GTSNPN and CDR2 is SVGIG (reference sequence). CDR3 size: 13 residues.

This clonotype was counted between two and nine times. The chain couples TRBV9 to TRBJ2-1; the D gene could be TRBD1 or TRBD2 (5 bases each). In germline, CDR1 is SGDLS, CDR2 YYNGEE. There are 14 residues in the CDR3. V dropped 4 bases and J dropped 3 bases, with 11 bases sitting between them. CDR3 sequence: CASSRDPNYNEQFF. CDR3 sequence (DNA): TGTGCCAGCAGCAGGGACCCGAACTACAATGAGCAGTTCTTC.

This clonotype was observed a single time. The rearrangement uses TRBV18 and TRBJ1-3; D might be TRBD1 (5 bases). CDR1 is KGHSH, CDR2 LQKENI, per germline. This CDR3 region has 16 residues. Trimming pared 6 bases from V and 1 base from J, leaving 16 bases between. The CDR3 spells CASSHPGPQSGNTIYF. CDR3 DNA: TGTGCCAGCTCCCATCCGGGACCGCAATCTGGAAACACCATATATTTT.

Ten or more counts support this clonotype. The chain joins TRBV11-1 to TRBJ1-1, with D unresolved. Trimming pared 2 bases from V and 5 bases from J, leaving 12 bases between. There are 14 residues in the CDR3. Germline CDR1 and CDR2: SGHAT and FQDESV (reference sequence). The CDR3 sequence: CASSLKDYGTEAFF. The CDR3 DNA sequence: TGTGCCAGCAGCTTAAAAGATTATGGGACTGAAGCTTTCTTT.

The genes are TRBV9 and TRBJ1-2; no reliable D call. The CDR3 has 13 residues. The ends were cut back, 7 bases at V and 1 base at J, with 11 bases in the middle. Germline lookup yields CDR1 SGDLS and CDR2 YYNGEE. The CDR3 region has the DNA TGTGCCAGCCGCGCCGGGGTTAACTATGGCTACACCTTC. This sequence encodes CASRAGVNYGYTF.

This clonotype was picked up a small number of times. The V call is TRBV28, the J call TRBJ2-6; TRBD1 aligns across 11 bases. There are 17 residues in the CDR3. Germline V CDR1 and CDR2: MDHEN, SYDVKM. The trim removed 7 bases at V and 1 base at J, leaving 6 bases unmatched. CDR3 residues: CASTLDRGRSGANVLTF. The CDR3 coding sequence is TGTGCCAGCACTCTGGACAGGGGGCGGTCTGGGGCCAACGTCCTGACTTTC.

This sequence joins TRBV2 and TRBJ2-3; D ambiguous. The germline V and J ends were trimmed by 6 bases and 0 bases, with 13 bases remaining between them. Germline V gives CDR1 SNHLY, CDR2 FYNNEI. The CDR3 is 15 residues long. DNA of the CDR3: TGTGCCAGCAGGGCGGTAGATGATAGCACAGATACGCAGTATTTT. Its protein is CASRAVDDSTDTQYF.

V usage is TRBV4-1 and J usage is TRBJ1-5, with D perhaps matching TRBD1 (6 bases). Trimming took off 3 bases at V and 7 bases at J, with 13 bases between the two ends. The CDR3 has 14 residues. Germline CDR1 reads MGHRA; CDR2 reads YSYEKL. This CDR3 is CASSQGAGPQPQHF. Written as DNA, the CDR3 is TGCGCCAGCAGCCAGGGGGCAGGTCCCCAGCCCCAGCATTTT.

The genes are TRBV5-1 and TRBJ2-1, with D unresolved. The germline gives CDR1 SGHRS, CDR2 YFSETQ. V lost 6 bases, J lost 4 bases, and 17 bases lay in between. This CDR3 region has 15 residues. The CDR3 DNA sequence: TGCGCCAGCAACCCGATGGGCATGGGATACAATGAGCAGTTCTTC. Protein product: CASNPMGMGYNEQFF.